These 25 T cell receptor beta chains originate from one sample sequenced in a study of post-analysis software for immune sequencing data (dated by TCRdb to 2013 to 2016). On the study overall, not on this receptor specifically: Several TRBV segments, including TRBV5-6, TRBV5-1 and TRBV20-1, were significantly more frequent in patients than controls.

The library was generated by PCR. Reads for this sample came from an Illumina HiSeq 2500. Unique molecular identifiers were incorporated into TCR beta cDNA libraries to reduce PCR and sequencing biases. TCRdb redid the processing of the public reads, applying fastp at Q25 and MiXCR, and retained in-frame beta chains. Duplicate CDR3 protein sequences are folded into a single record with the most common DNA and genes. The sample table holds about 560,000 distinct CDR3 sequences, of which about 44% were seen once. The ten largest make up more than 1.5% of the sample. Their cognate antigens are unknown. Sample: blood. These receptors all come from a girl between 10 and 17 years old with multiple sclerosis.

This clonotype was observed a few times. The V and J genes are TRBV12-3 or TRBV12-4 and TRBJ2-1; a possible D gene is TRBD2 (5 bases). The CDR3 is 16 amino acids. V lost 0 bases to trimming and J lost 8 bases, with 17 bases between them. Here the CDR3 reads CASSLAGIAILHEQFF. DNA of the CDR3: TGTGCCAGCAGTTTAGCCGGGATAGCTATCCTGCATGAGCAGTTCTTC.

In its sample, this clonotype was seen a few times. V usage is TRBV29-1 and J usage is TRBJ2-1; D is possibly TRBD2 (6 bases). This CDR3 contains 11 residues. The ends were cut back, 5 bases at V and 9 bases at J, with 11 bases in the middle. CDR1 and CDR2 (germline): SQVTM, ANQGSEA. CDR3 coding DNA: TGCAGCGTTCGCGGGGCTGGTGAGCAGTTCTTC. It specifies CSVRGAGEQFF.

This clonotype was seen more than once but under ten times. The gene calls are TRBV6-6 and TRBJ2-5; the D call may be TRBD1 or TRBD2 (5 bases each). Germline V lookup: CDR1 MNHNY, CDR2 SVGAGI (reference sequence). V lost 2 bases, J lost 1 base, and 14 bases lay in between. CDR3 length: 16 amino acids. CDR3 loop: CASSYGQGEPQETQYF. The CDR3 DNA is TGTGCCAGCAGTTACGGGCAGGGAGAGCCCCAAGAGACCCAGTACTTC.

In its sample, this clonotype was seen a few times. This sequence joins TRBV20-1 and TRBJ2-7; the D is unclear. V lost 4 bases and J 6 bases, leaving 19 bases between the germline ends. The CDR3 is 14 amino acids. CDR1 is DFQATT, CDR2 SNEGSKA, per germline (reference sequence). CDR3 in DNA: TGCAGTGCTACCACTATATATAATACGGGCGAGCAGTACTTC. Residues: CSATTIYNTGEQYF.

This clonotype was counted between two and nine times. The chain employs TRBV5-1 and TRBJ1-1; 7 nucleotides line up with TRBD1. Germline CDR1 reads SGHRS; CDR2 reads YFSETQ. V gave up 0 bases and J gave up 0 bases; unmatched junction bases: 2. The CDR3 spans 15 residues. In nucleotides, the CDR3 is TGCGCCAGCAGCTTGGAGGGGACAGTGAACACTGAAGCTTTCTTT. Amino acid sequence: CASSLEGTVNTEAFF. The variable domain in full, completed from reference TRBV5-1 and TRBJ1-1, reads KAGVTQTPRYLIKTRGQQVTLSCSPISGHRSVSWYQQTPGQGLQFLFEYFSETQRNKGNFPGRFSGRQFSNSRSEMNVSTLELGDSALYLCASSLEGTVNTEAFFGQGTRLTVV.

This chain joins TRBV4-1 and TRBJ2-7; 9 nucleotides line up with TRBD1. The CDR3 covers 17 residues. The junction had 11 bases not matched to a gene; V was cut back by 3 bases and J by 2 bases. Germline V lookup: CDR1 MGHRA, CDR2 YSYEKL. CDR3 loop: CASSHPGQGRLTYEQYF. In nucleotides, the CDR3 is TGCGCCAGCAGCCACCCAGGACAGGGGCGACTTACCTACGAGCAGTACTTC.

The rearrangement links TRBV6-5 to TRBJ1-2, with D possibly matching TRBD1 (6 bases). With 2 bases removed from V and 4 bases from J, the gap between germline ends came to 23 bases. CDR1 is MNHEY and CDR2 is SVGAGI in the germline V gene. CDR3 length: 18 amino acids. The CDR3 loop is CASSYLRAHTGTAYGYTF. In DNA form, the CDR3 reads TGTGCCAGCAGTTACCTAAGGGCCCACACAGGGACCGCCTATGGCTACACCTTC.

This clonotype was seen more than once but under ten times. The V and J genes are TRBV5-1 and TRBJ2-5; D unclear. Deletions cut 0 bases from V and 3 bases from J, with 12 bases between. The germline gives CDR1 SGHRS, CDR2 YFSETQ. The CDR3 totals 15 residues. CDR3: CASSLAVGVEETQYF. CDR3 in DNA: TGCGCCAGCAGCTTGGCCGTTGGGGTCGAAGAGACCCAGTACTTC. Full variable domain (missing parts from reference TRBV5-1 and TRBJ2-5): KAGVTQTPRYLIKTRGQQVTLSCSPISGHRSVSWYQQTPGQGLQFLFEYFSETQRNKGNFPGRFSGRQFSNSRSEMNVSTLELGDSALYLCASSLAVGVEETQYFGPGTRLLVL.

In this sample, this clonotype turned up many times. This chain links TRBV20-1 with TRBJ2-1; 11 bases are a match to TRBD2. The germline gives CDR1 DFQATT, CDR2 SNEGSKA (reference sequence). This CDR3 has 15 residues. V shed 5 bases and J 3 bases; nucleotides not matched to a gene: 6. The CDR3 region is CSAPRLAGIYNEQFF. The CDR3 DNA sequence: TGCAGTGCTCCCAGACTAGCGGGGATCTACAATGAGCAGTTCTTC.

The chain links TRBV10-3 to TRBJ1-1; D might be TRBD1 (5 bases). Germline assignment: CDR1 ENHRY and CDR2 SYGVKD. Trimming removed 3 bases at V and 7 bases at J, with 15 bases between. The CDR3 totals 14 residues. DNA for the CDR3: TGTGCCATCAGTGAAGGGACCTGGAAGGGTGAAGCTTTCTTT. This codes for CAISEGTWKGEAFF.

Only a few counts were recorded for this clonotype. The chain combines TRBV29-1 with TRBJ2-7; perhaps TRBD1 as D (6 bases). V was cut by 4 bases and J by 5 bases, with 24 bases left in between. CDR1 is SQVTM and CDR2 is ANQGSEA in the germline V gene. This CDR3 contains 16 residues. The CDR3 reads CSVGRLEPGHRNEQYF. The CDR3, as DNA: TGCAGCGTTGGTAGGCTTGAACCGGGACATAGGAACGAGCAGTACTTC.

The chain joins TRBV6-5 to TRBJ1-1, with a weak D call TRBD1 (6 bases). Germline V gene lookup returns CDR1 MNHEY and CDR2 SVGAGI. Trimming removed 0 bases at V and 5 bases at J, with 10 bases between. This CDR3 has 14 amino acids. The CDR3 loop is CASSYSTGPTEAFF. The CDR3, as DNA: TGTGCCAGCAGTTACTCGACAGGCCCGACTGAAGCTTTCTTT.

This chain uses TRBV25-1 with TRBJ2-5; 7 bases map to TRBD1. The CDR3 covers 14 residues. V was pared by 4 bases and J by 3 bases, with 5 bases of the junction left unmatched. The germline V gene has CDR1 MGHDK and CDR2 SYGVNS. The CDR3 nucleotides are TGTGCCAGCAGTGTGTCAGGGGGAGAAGAGACCCAGTACTTC. Translating it yields CASSVSGGEETQYF. The variable domain in full, completed from reference TRBV25-1 and TRBJ2-5, reads EADIYQTPRYLVIGTGKKITLECSQTMGHDKMYWYQQDPGMELHLIHYSYGVNSTEKGDLSSESTVSRIRTEHFPLTLESARPSHTSQYLCASSVSGGEETQYFGPGTRLLVL.

The gene calls are TRBV7-2 and TRBJ2-5; D uncertain. The CDR3 consists of 13 residues. Per germline, CDR1 SGHTA and CDR2 FQGNSA. Between the trimmed V and J ends, which lost 3 bases and 1 base, there was a span of 6 bases. CDR3 bases: TGTGCCAGCAGCTTCGGATTCCAAGAGACCCAGTACTTC. It specifies CASSFGFQETQYF.

This clonotype showed up just a few times. The CDR3 DNA reads TGCAGTGCTACGACAGGGGCGCTTGGTGGTGGCTACACCTTC. It is translated as CSATTGALGGGYTF. The rearrangement links TRBV20-1 to TRBJ1-2; 8 nucleotides agree with TRBD1. The V gene's germline CDR1 is DFQATT and CDR2 SNEGSKA (reference sequence). The CDR3 is 14 amino acids. The V segment lost 4 bases and the J segment 7 bases; nucleotides outside the gene matches: 11.

V usage is TRBV5-1 and J usage is TRBJ2-3; D is perhaps TRBD2 (6 bases). This CDR3 has 16 residues. Germline V CDR1 and CDR2: SGHRS, YFSETQ. V lost 4 bases, J lost 3 bases, and 18 bases lay in between. The CDR3 loop reads CASSPWRESGTDTQYF. CDR3 nucleotide sequence: TGCGCCAGCAGCCCATGGCGGGAATCGGGAACAGATACGCAGTATTTT. The entire variable domain, with the rest obtained from reference TRBV5-1 and TRBJ2-3, is as follows: KAGVTQTPRYLIKTRGQQVTLSCSPISGHRSVSWYQQTPGQGLQFLFEYFSETQRNKGNFPGRFSGRQFSNSRSEMNVSTLELGDSALYLCASSPWRESGTDTQYFGPGTRLTVL.

This clonotype has a handful of counts. V gene TRBV11-2 combines with J gene TRBJ2-3; tentative D call: TRBD1 (6 bases). Trimming shortened V by 4 bases and J by 2 bases, and 25 bases separated the two germline ends. Germline V gives CDR1 SGHAT, CDR2 FQNNGV. There are 19 residues in the CDR3. The CDR3 coding sequence is TGTGCCAGCAGCTCACCTACCCAAACCACAGGGCTCTACACAGATACGCAGTATTTT. This sequence encodes CASSSPTQTTGLYTDTQYF.

For this clonotype: A much bigger clone sits one base away, suggesting this may be a read error. J is TRBJ2-1 and V is TRBV12-3 or TRBV12-4; 7 bases line up with TRBD2. There are 11 residues in the CDR3. V shed 6 bases and J 10 bases; nucleotides not matched to a gene: 3. The CDR3 DNA sequence: TGTGCCAGCAGGTTGCGGGGGGAGCAGTTCTTC. Amino acid sequence: CASRLRGEQFF.

The gene calls are TRBV5-1 and TRBJ2-1; 7 bases line up with TRBD2. With V trimmed by 4 bases and J by 7 bases, 5 bases remained unmatched. This CDR3 is 13 amino acids long. In germline, CDR1 is SGHRS, CDR2 YFSETQ. CDR3 loop: CASSPTSLNEQFF. In DNA form, the CDR3 reads TGCGCCAGCAGCCCGACTAGCTTAAATGAGCAGTTCTTC.

J is TRBJ2-6 and V is TRBV11-2; D ambiguous. Germline assignment: CDR1 SGHAT and CDR2 FQNNGV. This CDR3 comprises 16 residues. Trimming pared 5 bases from V and 1 base from J, leaving 12 bases between. The CDR3 DNA follows: TGTGCCAGCAGCCGAGGCCCGGATTCTGGGGCCAACGTCCTGACTTTC. Protein product: CASSRGPDSGANVLTF.

The chain carries TRBV7-2 and TRBJ1-5; D is uncertain. The germline CDR1 and CDR2 sequences are SGHTA and FQGNSA. The CDR3 runs to 15 residues. V lost 4 bases to trimming and J lost 1 base, with 11 bases between them. CDR3 protein: CASSSDGRSNQPQHF. The CDR3 DNA reads TGTGCCAGCAGCTCGGACGGGAGAAGCAATCAGCCCCAGCATTTT. Combining the CDR3 with reference TRBV7-2 and TRBJ1-5 gives the whole variable domain GAGVSQSPSNKVTEKGKDVELRCDPISGHTALYWYRQSLGQGLEFLIYFQGNSAPDKSGLPSDRFSAERTGGSVSTLTIQRTQQEDSAVYLCASSSDGRSNQPQHFGDGTRLSIL.

This clonotype is a singleton in its sample. The J gene is TRBJ2-7, the V gene TRBV20-1; TRBD1 aligns across 9 bases. The DNA end favors TRBJ2-5, so the J call may be wrong. Germline assignment: CDR1 DFQATT and CDR2 SNEGSKA (reference sequence). CDR3 size: 14 residues. As DNA, the CDR3 is TGCAGTGCTAGAGGGGACAGGGAGCGGGAGACCCAGTACTTC. As protein: CSARGDRERETQYF.

This clonotype has only a few counts. V gene TRBV12-3 or TRBV12-4 combines with J gene TRBJ2-4, with 8 bases matching TRBD2. Trimming cost V 0 bases and J 13 bases; bases outside gene matches: 14. CDR3 size: 16 residues. CDR3 sequence: CASSLAGTRSSLEQYF. In DNA, the CDR3 is TGTGCCAGCAGTTTAGCCGGGACTAGGTCCTCTTTGGAGCAGTACTTC.

This clonotype turned up a few times. CDR3 sequence (DNA): TGTGCCGCGGGGGGGGAACTAGCGGGATCGGAAGAGACCCAGTACTTC. Its translation: CAAGGELAGSEETQYF. The chain has TRBV10-3 and TRBJ2-5; 10 bases match TRBD2. Trimming took 11 bases from V and 3 from J; bases not matched to a gene: 15. The CDR3 is made up of 16 amino acids. The germline V gene encodes CDR1 ENHRY and CDR2 SYGVKD.

This clonotype appeared a few times. The CDR3 coding sequence is TGTGCCAGCAGTTACTCAGGCGGGGCCCTGCCTGGGGCCAACGTCCTGACTTTC. Translated: CASSYSGGALPGANVLTF. The V call is TRBV6-5, the J call TRBJ2-6; tentative D call: TRBD2 (6 bases). This CDR3 is 18 amino acids long. Germline lookup yields CDR1 MNHEY and CDR2 SVGAGI. V lost 0 bases and J lost 2, with 14 bases in between.